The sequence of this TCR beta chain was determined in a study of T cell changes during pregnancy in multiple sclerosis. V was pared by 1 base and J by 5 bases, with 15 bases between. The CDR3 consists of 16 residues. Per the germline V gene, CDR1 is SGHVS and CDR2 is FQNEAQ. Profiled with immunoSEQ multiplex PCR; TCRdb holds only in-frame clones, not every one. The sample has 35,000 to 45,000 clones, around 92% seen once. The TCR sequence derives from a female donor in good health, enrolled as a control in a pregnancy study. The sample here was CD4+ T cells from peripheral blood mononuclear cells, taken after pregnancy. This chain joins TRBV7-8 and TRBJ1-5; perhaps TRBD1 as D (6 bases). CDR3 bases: TGTGCCAGCAGCTTAGGGAGGACAGCCCCCGATCAGCCCCAGCATTTT. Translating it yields CASSLGRTAPDQPQHF. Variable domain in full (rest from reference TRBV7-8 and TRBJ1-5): GAGVSQSPRYKVAKRGQDVALRCDPISGHVSLFWYQQALGQGPEFLTYFQNEAQLDKSGLPSDRFFAERPEGSVSTLKIQRTQQEDSAVYLCASSLGRTAPDQPQHFGDGTRLSIL.